This T cell receptor beta chain comes out of a study of T cell repertoires in cytomegalovirus infection. Study in general: From public TCR beta signatures came an indication of both CMV infection and matching HLA type. Study-wide results and caveats: Using cumulative public TCR beta family frequency, the authors identified those who carried CMV together with the relevant HLA.

MiXCR, run by TCRdb on the reads, gives a single entry per CDR3 protein. In the table there are roughly 640,000 distinct CDR3 sequences, 24% of which are singletons. On this clonotype itself: As yet, its antigen is unknown.

Per germline, CDR1 SNHLY and CDR2 FYNNEI. This CDR3 region has 15 residues. Trimming removed 4 bases from V and 3 bases from J, with 13 bases in between. The sequence was obtained from a human donor in good health (CMV status not recorded). Some clones in this sample may be carry-over from other donors' samples. The V and J genes are TRBV2 and TRBJ1-5, with D perhaps TRBD1 (6 bases). Sequenced material: CD8+ T cells from PBMCs. The CDR3 bases are TGTGCCAGCAGTGGGGAACAGGGAGACAATCAGCCCCAGCATTTT. As protein: CASSGEQGDNQPQHF.